This record covers a single T cell receptor (beta chain). The antigen remains unidentified. This sample is part of a study of cytomegalovirus exposure and HLA in healthy donors. About the study: A data release that came early held roughly 85 million unique TCRs from HLA-typed donors. The study placed over 65% of its 350 to 400 genotyped donors in the Caucasian-associated ancestry cluster.

The PCR made use of 60 Vbeta and 13 Jbeta primers. Assay: immunoSEQ multiplex PCR; the TCRdb copy retains only in-frame clones and omits some. The repertoire holds more than 85,000 clones, with roughly 12% as singletons. General observations from the study: It emerged from a later analysis that several of the most significant clusters appeared to be linked to common viral pathogens. CMV serostatus was the only recorded immune exposure for donors.

Germline V gene lookup returns CDR1 LGHNA and CDR2 YSLEER. The CDR3 spans 15 residues. With 4 bases clipped from V and 5 bases from J, the junction kept 10 bases outside the gene matches. This clonotype originated in a man aged 35-49 years in good health and CMV-seropositive. The V and J genes are TRBV4-3 and TRBJ1-1, with TRBD1 matching 7 bases. Source material: PBMCs. This CDR3 is CASSLDRQGGTEAFF. The CDR3 nucleotides read TGCGCCAGCAGCCTTGACAGACAGGGTGGGACTGAAGCTTTCTTT.